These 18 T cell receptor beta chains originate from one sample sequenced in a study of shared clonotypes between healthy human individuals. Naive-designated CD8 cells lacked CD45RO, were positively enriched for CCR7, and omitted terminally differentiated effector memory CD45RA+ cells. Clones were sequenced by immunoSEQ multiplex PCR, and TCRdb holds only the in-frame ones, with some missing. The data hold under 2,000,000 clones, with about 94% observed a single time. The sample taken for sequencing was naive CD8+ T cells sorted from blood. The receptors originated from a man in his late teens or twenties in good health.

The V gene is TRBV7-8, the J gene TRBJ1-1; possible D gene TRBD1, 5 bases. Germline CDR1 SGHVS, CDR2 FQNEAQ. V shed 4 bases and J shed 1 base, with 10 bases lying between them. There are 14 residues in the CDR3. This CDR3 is CASSSDISNTEAFF. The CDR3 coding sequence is TGTGCCAGCAGCTCGGACATTTCGAACACTGAAGCTTTCTTT. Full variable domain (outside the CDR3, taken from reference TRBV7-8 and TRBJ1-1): GAGVSQSPRYKVAKRGQDVALRCDPISGHVSLFWYQQALGQGPEFLTYFQNEAQLDKSGLPSDRFFAERPEGSVSTLKIQRTQQEDSAVYLCASSSDISNTEAFFGQGTRLTVV.

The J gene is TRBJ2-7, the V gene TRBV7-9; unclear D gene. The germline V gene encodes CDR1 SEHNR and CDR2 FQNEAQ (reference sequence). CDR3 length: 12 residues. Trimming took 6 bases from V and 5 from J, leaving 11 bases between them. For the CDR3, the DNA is TGTGCCAGCAGTACCCTCGGCAACGAGCAGTACTTC. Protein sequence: CASSTLGNEQYF.

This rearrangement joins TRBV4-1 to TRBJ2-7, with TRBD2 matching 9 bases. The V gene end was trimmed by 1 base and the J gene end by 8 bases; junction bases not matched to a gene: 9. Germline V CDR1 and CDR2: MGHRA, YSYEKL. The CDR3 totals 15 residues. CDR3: CASSQVPQRGEQQYF. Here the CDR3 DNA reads TGCGCCAGCAGCCAAGTCCCCCAGCGGGGGGAGCAGCAGTACTTC.

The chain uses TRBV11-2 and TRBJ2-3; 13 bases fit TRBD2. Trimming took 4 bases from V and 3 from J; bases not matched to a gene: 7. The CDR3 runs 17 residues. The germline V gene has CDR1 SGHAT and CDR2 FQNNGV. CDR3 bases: TGTGCCAGCAGCTATCCGACTAGCGGGAGGAGAACAGATACGCAGTATTTT. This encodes CASSYPTSGRRTDTQYF.

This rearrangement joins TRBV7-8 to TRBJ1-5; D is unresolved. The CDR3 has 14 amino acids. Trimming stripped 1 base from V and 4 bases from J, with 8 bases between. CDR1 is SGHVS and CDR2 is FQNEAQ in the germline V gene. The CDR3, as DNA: TGTGCCAGCAGCTTAGGTACTACAAATCAGCCCCAGCATTTT. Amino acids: CASSLGTTNQPQHF.

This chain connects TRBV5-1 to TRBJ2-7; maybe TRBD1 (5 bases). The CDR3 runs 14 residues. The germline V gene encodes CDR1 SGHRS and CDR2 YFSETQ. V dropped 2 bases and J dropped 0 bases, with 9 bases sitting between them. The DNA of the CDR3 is TGCGCCAGCAGCTTTTACGACAGCTCCTACGAGCAGTACTTC. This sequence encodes CASSFYDSSYEQYF.

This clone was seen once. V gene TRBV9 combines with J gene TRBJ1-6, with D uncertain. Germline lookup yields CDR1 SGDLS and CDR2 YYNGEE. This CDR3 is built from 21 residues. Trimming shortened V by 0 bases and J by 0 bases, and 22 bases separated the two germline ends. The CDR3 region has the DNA TGTGCCAGCAGCGTAGCTTCGGACCTTGTACTCTCAAGCTCCTATAATTCACCCCTCCACTTT. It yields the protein CASSVASDLVLSSSYNSPLHF.

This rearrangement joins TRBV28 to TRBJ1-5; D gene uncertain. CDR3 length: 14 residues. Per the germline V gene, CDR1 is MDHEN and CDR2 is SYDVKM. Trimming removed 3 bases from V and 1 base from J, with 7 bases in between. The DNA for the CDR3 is TGTGCCAGCAGTTTTACGGGGAGCAATCAGCCCCAGCATTTT. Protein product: CASSFTGSNQPQHF.

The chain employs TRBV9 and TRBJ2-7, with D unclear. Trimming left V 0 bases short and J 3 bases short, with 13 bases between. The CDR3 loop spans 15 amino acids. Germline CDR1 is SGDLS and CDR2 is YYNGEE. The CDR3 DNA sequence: TGTGCCAGCAGCGTAGGGGTAGGGCCCTTCTACGAGCAGTACTTC. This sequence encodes CASSVGVGPFYEQYF.

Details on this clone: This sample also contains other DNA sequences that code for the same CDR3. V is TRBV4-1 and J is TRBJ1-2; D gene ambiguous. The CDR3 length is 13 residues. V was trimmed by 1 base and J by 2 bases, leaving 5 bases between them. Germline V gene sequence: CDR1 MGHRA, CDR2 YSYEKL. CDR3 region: CASSQGGNYGYTF. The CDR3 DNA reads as TGCGCCAGCAGCCAAGGAGGGAACTATGGCTACACCTTC.

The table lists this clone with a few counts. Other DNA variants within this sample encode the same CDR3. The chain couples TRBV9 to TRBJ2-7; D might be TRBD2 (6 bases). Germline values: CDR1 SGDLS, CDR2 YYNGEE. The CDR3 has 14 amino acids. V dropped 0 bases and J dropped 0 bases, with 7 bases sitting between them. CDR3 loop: CASSVGGVSYEQYF. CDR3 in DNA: TGTGCCAGCAGCGTAGGGGGGGTCTCCTACGAGCAGTACTTC.

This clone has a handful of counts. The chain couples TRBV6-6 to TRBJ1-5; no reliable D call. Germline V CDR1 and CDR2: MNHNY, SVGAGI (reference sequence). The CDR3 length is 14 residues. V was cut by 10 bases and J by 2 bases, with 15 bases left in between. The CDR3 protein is CATHSQEGNQPQHF. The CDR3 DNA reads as TGTGCCACCCATAGCCAGGAGGGCAATCAGCCCCAGCATTTT.

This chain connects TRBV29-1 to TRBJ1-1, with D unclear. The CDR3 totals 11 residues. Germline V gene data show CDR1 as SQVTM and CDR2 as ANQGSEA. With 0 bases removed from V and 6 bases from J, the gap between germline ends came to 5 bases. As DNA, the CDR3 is TGCAGCGTTGAAGAGTGGGCTGAAGCTTTCTTT. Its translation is CSVEEWAEAFF.

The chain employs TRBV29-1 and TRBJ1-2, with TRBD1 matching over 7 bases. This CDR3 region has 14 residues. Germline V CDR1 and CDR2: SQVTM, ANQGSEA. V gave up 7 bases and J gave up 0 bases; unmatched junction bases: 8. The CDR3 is CSAEGADANYGYTF. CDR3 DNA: TGCAGCGCCGAGGGGGCAGACGCTAACTATGGCTACACCTTC.

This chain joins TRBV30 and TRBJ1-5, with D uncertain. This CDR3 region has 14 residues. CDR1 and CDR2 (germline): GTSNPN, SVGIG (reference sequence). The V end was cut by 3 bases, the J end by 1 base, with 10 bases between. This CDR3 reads CAWREGKSNQPQHF. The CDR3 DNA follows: TGTGCCTGGAGAGAAGGGAAGAGCAATCAGCCCCAGCATTTT.

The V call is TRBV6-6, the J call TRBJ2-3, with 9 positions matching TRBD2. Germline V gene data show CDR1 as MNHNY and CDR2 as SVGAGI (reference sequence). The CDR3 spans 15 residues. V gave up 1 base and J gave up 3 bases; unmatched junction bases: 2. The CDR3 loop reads CASSYYSGGTDTQYF. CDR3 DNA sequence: TGTGCCAGCAGTTACTATAGCGGGGGTACAGATACGCAGTATTTT.

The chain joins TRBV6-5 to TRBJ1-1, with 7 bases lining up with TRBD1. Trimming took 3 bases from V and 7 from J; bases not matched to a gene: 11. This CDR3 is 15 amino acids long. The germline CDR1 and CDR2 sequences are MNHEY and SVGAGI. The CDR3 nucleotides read TGTGCCAGCAGTTATAAAACCGGGACAGATAGTGAAGCTTTCTTT. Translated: CASSYKTGTDSEAFF.

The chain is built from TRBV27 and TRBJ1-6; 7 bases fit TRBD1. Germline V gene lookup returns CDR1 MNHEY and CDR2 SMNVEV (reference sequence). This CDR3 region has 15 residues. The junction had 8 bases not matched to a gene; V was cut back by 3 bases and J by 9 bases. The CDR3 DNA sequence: TGTGCCAGCAGTTTGACAGGGCCCCTATTTTCACCCCTCCACTTT. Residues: CASSLTGPLFSPLHF.